This TCR beta chain was sequenced in a study of T cell repertoires in cytomegalovirus infection. The wider study: CMV epitopes used comprised recently identified HLA-C-restricted ones and well-studied HLA-B-restricted ones. Public TCR beta signatures were indicative of both CMV infection and a matching HLA type. Findings and caveats of the study: Dominating the ex vivo response were TCR beta clonotypes that were CMV-specific and HLA-C-restricted.

Comments on this clonotype: Its specificity is not known. An end of the junction differs from the germline gene, which may be a read error.

Each CDR3 protein is one row after TCRdb ran MiXCR on the reads. This table holds 110,000 to 150,000 distinct CDR3 sequences, roughly a third found once. The CDR3 totals 13 residues. The gene calls are TRBV5-3 and TRBJ2-5; D remains unclear. TRBV5-3 is given ORF status, its function remaining uncertain. This material consisted of CD8+ T cells from cultured PBMCs, taken from culture after CMV antigen stimulation. The TCR was taken from a human donor in good health (CMV status not recorded). Some clones in this sample may be carry-over from other donors' samples. The CDR3 nucleotides read TGTGCCAGCAGCTGGGTTACGCAAGAGACCCAGTACTTC. Protein product: CASSWVTQETQYF.